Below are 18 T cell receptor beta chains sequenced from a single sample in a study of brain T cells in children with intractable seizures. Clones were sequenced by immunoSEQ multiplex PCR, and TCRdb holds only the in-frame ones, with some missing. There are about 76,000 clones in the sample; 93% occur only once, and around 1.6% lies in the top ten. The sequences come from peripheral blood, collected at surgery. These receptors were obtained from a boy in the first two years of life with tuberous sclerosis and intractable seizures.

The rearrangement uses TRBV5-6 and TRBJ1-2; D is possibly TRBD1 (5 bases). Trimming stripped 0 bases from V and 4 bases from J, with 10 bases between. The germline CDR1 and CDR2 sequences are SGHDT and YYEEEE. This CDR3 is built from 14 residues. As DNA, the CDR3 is TGTGCCAGCAGCTTGGCCATGAGGGGCTATGGCTACACCTTC. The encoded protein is CASSLAMRGYGYTF.

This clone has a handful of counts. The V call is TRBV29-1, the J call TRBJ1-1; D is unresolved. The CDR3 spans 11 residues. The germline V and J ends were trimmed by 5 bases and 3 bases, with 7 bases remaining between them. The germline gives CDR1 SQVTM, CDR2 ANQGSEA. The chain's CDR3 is CSVSKDTEAFF. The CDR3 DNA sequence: TGCAGCGTTAGTAAGGACACTGAAGCTTTCTTT.

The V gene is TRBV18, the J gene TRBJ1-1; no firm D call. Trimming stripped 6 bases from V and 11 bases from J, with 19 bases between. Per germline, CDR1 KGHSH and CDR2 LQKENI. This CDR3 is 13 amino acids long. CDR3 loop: CASSPDTVGMAFF. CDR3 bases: TGTGCCAGCTCCCCTGACACCGTTGGAATGGCTTTCTTT.

DNA of the CDR3: TGCAGTGCTAGTAAGGTAGCGGCCACAGATACGCAGTATTTT. Residues: CSASKVAATDTQYF. This sequence joins TRBV20-1 and TRBJ2-3; TRBD2 might be the D (6 bases). Germline V gene lookup returns CDR1 DFQATT and CDR2 SNEGSKA (reference sequence). V was shortened by 3 bases and J by 2 bases, with 12 bases between the two germline ends. This CDR3 has 14 amino acids.

CDR3 nucleotides: TGTGCCAGCAGCAAACAACCGGGACAGGGGTTACAAGAGACCCAGTACTTC. Translated, it gives CASSKQPGQGLQETQYF. J is TRBJ2-5 and V is TRBV7-8, with 10 bases aligning to TRBD1. Trimming at V came to 5 bases and at J to 2 bases, leaving 11 bases not matched to a gene. The CDR3 is 17 amino acids. Per germline, CDR1 SGHVS and CDR2 FQNEAQ.

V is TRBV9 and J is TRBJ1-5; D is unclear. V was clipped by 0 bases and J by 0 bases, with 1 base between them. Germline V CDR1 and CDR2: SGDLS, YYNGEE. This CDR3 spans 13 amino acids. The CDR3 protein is CASSVVSNQPQHF. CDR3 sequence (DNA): TGTGCCAGCAGCGTAGTTAGCAATCAGCCCCAGCATTTT. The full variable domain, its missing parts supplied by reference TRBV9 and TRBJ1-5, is DSGVTQTPKHLITATGQRVTLRCSPRSGDLSVYWYQQSLDQGLQFLIQYYNGEERAKGNILERFSAQQFPDLHSELNLSSLELGDSALYFCASSVVSNQPQHFGDGTRLSIL.

CDR3 nucleotide sequence: TGTGCCAGCAGCTTAGCGGGAGTGGACCCCTACGAGCAGTACTTC. This sequence encodes CASSLAGVDPYEQYF. The chain combines TRBV5-4 with TRBJ2-7; 8 positions agree with TRBD2. The germline V gene encodes CDR1 SGHNT and CDR2 YYREEE (reference sequence). Trimming cost V 2 bases and J 2 bases; bases outside gene matches: 6. The CDR3 contains 15 residues.

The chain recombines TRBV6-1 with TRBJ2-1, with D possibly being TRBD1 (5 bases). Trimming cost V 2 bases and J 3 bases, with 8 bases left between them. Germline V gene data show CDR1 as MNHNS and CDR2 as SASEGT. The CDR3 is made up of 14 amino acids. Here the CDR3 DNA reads TGTGCCAGCAGTGAACAGGGCCTCTACAATGAGCAGTTCTTC. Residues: CASSEQGLYNEQFF.

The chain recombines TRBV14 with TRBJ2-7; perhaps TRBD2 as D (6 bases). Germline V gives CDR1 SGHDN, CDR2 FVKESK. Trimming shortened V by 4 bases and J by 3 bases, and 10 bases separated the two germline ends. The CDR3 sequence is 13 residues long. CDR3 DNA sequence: TGTGCCAGCAGCCGGGACTTTTACTACGAGCAGTACTTC. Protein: CASSRDFYYEQYF.

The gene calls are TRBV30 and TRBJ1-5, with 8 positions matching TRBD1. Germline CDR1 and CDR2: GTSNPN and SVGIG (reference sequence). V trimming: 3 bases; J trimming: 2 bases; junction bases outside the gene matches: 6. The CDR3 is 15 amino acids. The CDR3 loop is CAWRAGGKGNQPQHF. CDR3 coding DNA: TGTGCCTGGAGGGCAGGGGGCAAGGGCAATCAGCCCCAGCATTTT.

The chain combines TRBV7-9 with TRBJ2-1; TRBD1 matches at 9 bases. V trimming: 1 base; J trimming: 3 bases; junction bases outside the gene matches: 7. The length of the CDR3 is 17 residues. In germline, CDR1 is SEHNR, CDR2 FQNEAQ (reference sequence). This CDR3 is CASSLDRTGVFYNEQFF. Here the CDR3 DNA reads TGTGCCAGCAGCTTAGACAGGACAGGGGTATTCTACAATGAGCAGTTCTTC.

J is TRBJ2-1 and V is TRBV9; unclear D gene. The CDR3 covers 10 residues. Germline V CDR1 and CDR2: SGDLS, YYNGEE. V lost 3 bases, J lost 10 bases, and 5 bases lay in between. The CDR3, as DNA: TGTGCCAGCAGCGGTAAGGAGCAGTTCTTC. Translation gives CASSGKEQFF.

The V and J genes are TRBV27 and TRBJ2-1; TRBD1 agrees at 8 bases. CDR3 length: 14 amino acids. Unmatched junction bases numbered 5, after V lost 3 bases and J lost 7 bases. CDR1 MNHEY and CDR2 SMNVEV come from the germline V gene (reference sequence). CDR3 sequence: CASSFYDRGNEQFF. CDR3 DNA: TGTGCCAGCAGTTTCTACGACAGGGGTAATGAGCAGTTCTTC.

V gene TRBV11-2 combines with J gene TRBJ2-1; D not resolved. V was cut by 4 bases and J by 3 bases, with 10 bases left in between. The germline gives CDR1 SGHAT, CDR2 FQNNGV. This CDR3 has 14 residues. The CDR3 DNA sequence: TGTGCCAGCAGCTGGAGCGATTACTACAATGAGCAGTTCTTC. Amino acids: CASSWSDYYNEQFF.

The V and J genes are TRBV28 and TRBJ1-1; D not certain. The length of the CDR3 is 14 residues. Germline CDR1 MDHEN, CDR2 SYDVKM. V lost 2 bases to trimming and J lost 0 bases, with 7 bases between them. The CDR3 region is CASSLSRMNTEAFF. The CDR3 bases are TGTGCCAGCAGTTTAAGCCGGATGAACACTGAAGCTTTCTTT.

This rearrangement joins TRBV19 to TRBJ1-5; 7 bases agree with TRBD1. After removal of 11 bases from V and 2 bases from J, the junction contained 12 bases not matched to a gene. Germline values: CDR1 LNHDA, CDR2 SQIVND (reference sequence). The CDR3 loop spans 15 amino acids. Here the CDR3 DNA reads TGTGCCGGATTGGAACAGGGGTATGGCAATCAGCCCCAGCATTTT. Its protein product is CAGLEQGYGNQPQHF.

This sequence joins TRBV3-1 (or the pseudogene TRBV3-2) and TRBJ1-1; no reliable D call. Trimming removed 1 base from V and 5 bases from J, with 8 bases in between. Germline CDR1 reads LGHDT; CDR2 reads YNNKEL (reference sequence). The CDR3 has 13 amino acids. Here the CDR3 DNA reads TGTGCCAGCAGCCAAGCGTCGGGAACTGAAGCTTTCTTT. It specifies CASSQASGTEAFF.

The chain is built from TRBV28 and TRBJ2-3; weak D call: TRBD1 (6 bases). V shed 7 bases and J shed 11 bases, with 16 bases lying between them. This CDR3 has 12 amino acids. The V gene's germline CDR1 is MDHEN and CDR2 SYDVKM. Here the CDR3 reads CASNLLGQEQYF. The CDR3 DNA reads TGTGCCAGCAATCTTTTGGGACAAGAGCAGTATTTT.